One sample yielded the 20 T cell receptor beta chains listed below, sequenced in a study of T cells in Graves' hyperthyroidism and ophthalmopathy (dated by TCRdb to between 2018 and 2021). Libraries were built with multiplex PCR. Sequencing used an Illumina HiSeq 2000. The TCR beta CDR3 regions were amplified from RNA transcripts. The TCR CDR3 was subjected to a first round of RT-PCR using the HTBI primer set and the Qiagen OneStep RT-PCR kit. TCRdb reworked the public reads: Q25 trimming with fastp, MiXCR clone assembly, productive beta chains retained. Rows are unified per CDR3 protein, each entry keeping the most common DNA and genes. The sample profile shows fewer than 650,000 distinct CDR3 sequences; over 35% of them were found once. The ten most abundant clones make up 35% to 50% of the sample. The sequencing input was peripheral blood or thyroid tissue (not recorded which). These receptor sequences come from an adult woman with Graves' disease, either hyperthyroidism or ophthalmopathy (not recorded which).

This chain uses TRBV2 with TRBJ1-5; D not certain. Trimming cost V 1 base and J 2 bases, with 12 bases left between them. Germline loops: CDR1 SNHLY, CDR2 FYNNEI. There are 16 residues in the CDR3. CDR3 nucleotides: TGTGCCAGCAGTGAAGACGCGGGGTTAGGCAATCAGCCCCAGCATTTT. It codes for CASSEDAGLGNQPQHF.

The V gene is TRBV24-1, the J gene TRBJ2-6, with a weak D call TRBD1 (6 bases). The CDR3 totals 15 residues. The ends were cut back, 5 bases at V and 4 bases at J, with 11 bases in the middle. Germline CDR1 KGHDR, CDR2 SFDVKD. In DNA, the CDR3 is TGTGCCACCAGTGCCAGGGGTAAAGGGGCCAACGTCCTGACTTTC. Amino acids: CATSARGKGANVLTF.

The chain couples TRBV15 to TRBJ2-7; a possible D gene is TRBD2 (6 bases). The CDR3 sequence is 14 residues long. Germline assignment: CDR1 LNHNV and CDR2 YYDKDF (reference sequence). V lost 4 bases and J 1 base, leaving 11 bases between the germline ends. This chain's CDR3 is CATSTRDFSYEQYF. In DNA form, the CDR3 reads TGTGCCACCAGCACCCGGGACTTTTCCTACGAGCAGTACTTC.

This chain connects TRBV12-3 or TRBV12-4 to TRBJ2-7; the match to TRBD2 covers 10 bases. CDR3 size: 15 residues. J gave up 0 bases and V 5 bases, and 4 bases lay outside the gene matches. The CDR3 nucleotides are TGTGCCAGCAGTCTTTCTAGCGGGAGCTCCTACGAGCAGTACTTC. Translating it yields CASSLSSGSSYEQYF.

The chain uses TRBV3-1 and TRBJ1-5, with 8 bases that match TRBD1. The V gene end was trimmed by 8 bases and the J gene end by 1 base; junction bases not matched to a gene: 1. The CDR3 runs to 13 residues. The germline CDR1 and CDR2 sequences are LGHDT and YNNKEL (reference sequence). For the CDR3, the DNA is TGTGCCAGCGGGACAGGAAGCAATCAGCCCCAGCATTTT. Its protein product is CASGTGSNQPQHF.

This clonotype was seen repeatedly, ten times or more. This chain's CDR3 is CASSSDSRVYGYTF. CDR3 bases: TGTGCCAGCAGTTCCGACAGCCGCGTCTATGGCTACACCTTC. V usage is TRBV6-2 or TRBV6-3 and J usage is TRBJ1-2; D perhaps matches TRBD1 (5 bases). This CDR3 is built from 14 residues. Germline-derived CDR1 and CDR2 are MNHEY and SVGEGT. The V and J ends lost 4 bases and 4 bases respectively, with 13 bases between them.

The chain links TRBV29-1 to TRBJ1-2; D is ambiguous. Germline V gene data show CDR1 as SQVTM and CDR2 as ANQGSEA. The CDR3 is 12 residues long. The V gene lost 4 bases and the J gene lost 4 bases, with 10 bases spanning the gap. This chain's CDR3 is CSVVGGSYGYTF. The CDR3 nucleotides read TGCAGCGTTGTCGGCGGAAGCTATGGCTACACCTTC. Together with reference TRBV29-1 and TRBJ1-2, the CDR3 gives the full variable domain: SAVISQKPSRDICQRGTSLTIQCQVDSQVTMMFWYRQQPGQSLTLIATANQGSEATYESGFVIDKFPISRPNLTFSTLTVSNMSPEDSSIYLCSVVGGSYGYTFGSGTRLTVV.

The rearrangement joins TRBV29-1 to TRBJ2-5, with TRBD2 identical over 9 bases. The CDR3 runs 13 residues. Unmatched junction bases numbered 10, after V lost 5 bases and J lost 9 bases. Germline CDR1 SQVTM, CDR2 ANQGSEA. CDR3 sequence reads: CSVLAGGSSSQYF. CDR3 bases: TGCAGCGTTCTGGCGGGAGGGTCCTCGTCCCAGTACTTC.

The V call is TRBV7-9, the J call TRBJ1-1; unclear D gene. The CDR3 consists of 13 residues. V gave up 8 bases and J gave up 1 base, with 11 bases separating them. Germline V lookup: CDR1 SEHNR, CDR2 FQNEAQ (reference sequence). This chain's CDR3 is CASSGIGNTEAFF. In DNA, the CDR3 is TGTGCCAGCTCGGGGATAGGGAACACTGAAGCTTTCTTT.

This clonotype was picked up many times. The V gene is TRBV9, the J gene TRBJ2-5; unclear D gene. The germline gives CDR1 SGDLS, CDR2 YYNGEE. The V gene lost 3 bases and the J gene lost 2 bases, with 8 bases spanning the gap. This CDR3 is 13 amino acids long. The CDR3 DNA sequence: TGTGCCAGCAGCGGGATTCGTCAAGAGACCCAGTACTTC. Protein product: CASSGIRQETQYF.

This clonotype was detected only a few times. A much bigger clone sits one base away, suggesting this may be a read error. The chain couples TRBV20-1 to TRBJ2-5, with D unresolved. CDR1 and CDR2 from the germline V gene are DFQATT and SNEGSKA (reference sequence). CDR3 length: 14 residues. The CDR3 loop is CSAGDSKGVETQYF. CDR3 sequence (DNA): TGCAGTGCTGGAGATAGTAAGGGTGTAGAGACCCAGTACTTC.

This chain joins TRBV2 and TRBJ2-5; the match to TRBD1 covers 7 bases. CDR3 length equals 14 residues. Trimming removed 2 bases from V and 3 bases from J; junction bases left unmatched: 3. The V gene's germline CDR1 is SNHLY and CDR2 FYNNEI. The CDR3 bases are TGTGCCAGCAGTGAACAGACAGGGAAAGAGACCCAGTACTTC. Residues: CASSEQTGKETQYF.

This clonotype showed up many times. The chain links TRBV7-9 to TRBJ1-1; D not resolved. V was cut by 2 bases and J by 0 bases, with 7 bases left in between. CDR3 length equals 14 residues. Germline loops: CDR1 SEHNR, CDR2 FQNEAQ (reference sequence). The CDR3 loop reads CASSLSVVNTEAFF. CDR3 DNA sequence: TGTGCCAGCAGCTTATCCGTCGTGAACACTGAAGCTTTCTTT.

This clonotype has a handful of counts. The chain joins TRBV4-3 to TRBJ1-1; maybe TRBD1 (6 bases). Germline CDR1 reads LGHNA; CDR2 reads YSLEER. Between the trimmed V and J ends, which lost 1 base and 0 bases, there was a span of 18 bases. This CDR3 is built from 18 residues. The CDR3 bases are TGCGCCAGCAGCCAAGGGCCCAGGGGTTCGATTATGAACACTGAAGCTTTCTTT. Its protein product is CASSQGPRGSIMNTEAFF.

CDR3 sequence (DNA): TGTGCCAGCAGCTTAGGCAGGGGGCGCGATCAGCAGTTCTTC. Amino acids: CASSLGRGRDQQFF. V and J are TRBV7-8 and TRBJ2-1; the match to TRBD1 covers 8 bases. The CDR3 spans 14 residues. Germline-derived CDR1 and CDR2 are SGHVS and FQNEAQ. Unmatched junction bases numbered 7, after V lost 1 base and J lost 11 bases.

This clonotype was seen a few times. The chain couples TRBV10-3 to TRBJ2-7; D may be TRBD1 (5 bases). V shed 9 bases and J shed 6 bases, with 12 bases lying between them. CDR1 and CDR2 from the germline V gene are ENHRY and SYGVKD. This CDR3 region has 11 residues. This CDR3 reads CAILSGREQYF. The CDR3, as DNA: TGTGCCATACTGTCAGGGCGCGAGCAGTACTTC.

At least ten counts were recorded for this clonotype. The rearrangement uses TRBV10-3 and TRBJ2-3, with a weak D call TRBD2 (5 bases). The CDR3 extends over 11 amino acids. The germline gives CDR1 ENHRY, CDR2 SYGVKD. V was pared by 10 bases and J by 3 bases, with 8 bases between. The CDR3 sequence: CATGMTDTQYF. CDR3 bases: TGTGCCACCGGGATGACAGATACGCAGTATTTT.

The J gene is TRBJ1-6, the V gene TRBV7-2; D unresolved. This CDR3 has 12 residues. Looked up from germline, CDR1 is SGHTA and CDR2 is FQGNSA. Trimming cost V 6 bases and J 13 bases, with 13 bases left between them. The CDR3 DNA reads TGTGCCAGCAGTTCCATACGTTCCCCCCTCCACTTT. Protein product: CASSSIRSPLHF.

This clonotype was observed a handful of times. The chain links TRBV20-1 to TRBJ1-5; tentatively, D is TRBD1 (5 bases). The CDR3 runs 12 residues. V was shortened by 6 bases and J by 3 bases, with 9 bases between the two germline ends. Germline V gene lookup returns CDR1 DFQATT and CDR2 SNEGSKA (reference sequence). CDR3 sequence reads: CSAAGANQPQHF. CDR3 nucleotides: TGCAGTGCCGCCGGGGCCAATCAGCCCCAGCATTTT.

This chain links TRBV5-4 with TRBJ2-6, with TRBD1 matching 9 bases. Losses at the gene ends were 5 bases for V and 1 base for J; bases not matched to a gene: 7. This CDR3 region has 17 residues. Germline CDR1 and CDR2: SGHNT and YYREEE (reference sequence). CDR3 bases: TGTGCCAGCAGTTTCCGGGACAGGGAGTCTGGGGCCAACGTCCTGACTTTC. Residues: CASSFRDRESGANVLTF. The whole variable domain, remainder taken from reference TRBV5-4 and TRBJ2-6, is ETGVTQSPTHLIKTRGQQVTLRCSSQSGHNTVSWYQQALGQGPQFIFQYYREEENGRGNFPPRFSGLQFPNYSSELNVNALELDDSALYLCASSFRDRESGANVLTFGAGSRLTVL.